The 26 T cell receptor beta chains reported below all come from one sample, sequenced in a study of monozygotic twins with inflammatory bowel disease. TCRdb re-called the 5' RACE reads and shows each CDR3 protein once, DNA omitted. The repertoire table contains about 170,000 distinct CDR3 sequences. The sample consisted of blood. Source of these receptors: a human donor with ulcerative colitis or Crohn's disease, or a healthy co-twin of an affected twin (not recorded which).

V usage is TRBV28 and J usage is TRBJ2-7; TCRdb calls TRBD1, which cannot be checked without DNA. The CDR3 contains 15 residues. Germline V gives CDR1 MDHEN, CDR2 SYDVKM. This CDR3 reads CASSTQQGASYEQYF.

The chain employs TRBV9 and TRBJ2-1; lacking DNA, the TRBD2 call made by TCRdb goes unchecked. The CDR3 has 15 residues. Germline V gene sequence: CDR1 SGDLS, CDR2 YYNGEE. This CDR3 reads CASSVTSGIYNEQFF.

The chain carries TRBV14 and TRBJ2-1; TCRdb's assignment of TRBD1 cannot be checked, as there is no DNA. Per the germline V gene, CDR1 is SGHDN and CDR2 is FVKESK. The CDR3 totals 12 residues. CDR3 protein: CASSPRYNEQFF. Supplemented by reference TRBV14 and TRBJ2-1, the full variable domain reads EAGVTQFPSHSVIEKGQTVTLRCDPISGHDNLYWYRRVMGKEIKFLLHFVKESKQDESGMPNNRFLAERTGGTYSTLKVQPAELEDSGVYFCASSPRYNEQFFGPGTRLTVL.

The rearrangement links TRBV9 to TRBJ2-5. The CDR3 runs 12 residues. Germline V gene data show CDR1 as SGDLS and CDR2 as YYNGEE. CDR3: CASSVEAETQYF.

The V gene is TRBV28, the J gene TRBJ2-5; as DNA is missing, the TRBD2 call by TCRdb cannot be tested. CDR3 size: 21 residues. Per the germline V gene, CDR1 is MDHEN and CDR2 is SYDVKM. This CDR3 is CASSVDLPDYGLAGYQETQYF.

The CDR3 loop is CATSDVTGTGGELFF. The chain is built from TRBV24-1 and TRBJ2-2; TCRdb calls TRBD1, which cannot be checked without DNA. The V gene's germline CDR1 is KGHDR and CDR2 SFDVKD. This CDR3 comprises 15 residues.

The V gene is TRBV7-9, the J gene TRBJ1-2; TCRdb's D gene call, TRBD1, goes unchecked for lack of DNA. CDR1 and CDR2 from the germline V gene are SEHNR and FQNEAQ (reference sequence). CDR3 size: 12 residues. CDR3 sequence: CASRGAAPWDTF.

The chain uses TRBV5-6 and TRBJ1-1. Germline-derived CDR1 and CDR2 are SGHDT and YYEEEE. The CDR3 loop spans 11 amino acids. The CDR3 is CASSLGFEAFF.

The V gene is TRBV4-3, the J gene TRBJ2-1. Germline CDR1 reads LGHNA; CDR2 reads YSLEER. The CDR3 sequence is 15 residues long. CDR3 loop: CASSQEGDSYNEQFF.

V is TRBV5-1 and J is TRBJ1-2; TCRdb proposes TRBD1, but this gene call is untestable without DNA. CDR1 and CDR2 (germline): SGHRS, YFSETQ. This CDR3 is built from 15 residues. The CDR3 spells CASRLGLQGAYGYTF. Complete variable domain (other parts from reference TRBV5-1 and TRBJ1-2): KAGVTQTPRYLIKTRGQQVTLSCSPISGHRSVSWYQQTPGQGLQFLFEYFSETQRNKGNFPGRFSGRQFSNSRSEMNVSTLELGDSALYLCASRLGLQGAYGYTFGSGTRLTVV.

This chain links TRBV4-1 with TRBJ1-2. There are 14 residues in the CDR3. Germline V gene lookup returns CDR1 MGHRA and CDR2 YSYEKL. CDR3: CASSFEPGGSGYTF.

The chain joins TRBV6-2 or TRBV6-3 to TRBJ2-7; TCRdb designates TRBD2, a call that cannot be tested without DNA. Germline CDR1 is MNHEY and CDR2 is SVGEGT. CDR3 length equals 16 residues. The CDR3 sequence: CASSYLRTSGLTEQYF.

The chain employs TRBV11-1 and TRBJ2-1; absent DNA, TCRdb's TRBD1 call cannot be checked. Germline V gives CDR1 SGHAT, CDR2 FQDESV (reference sequence). This CDR3 region has 15 residues. The CDR3 sequence: CASSSGQGDWNEQFF.

The V and J genes are TRBV29-1 and TRBJ2-7; the TRBD1 assignment by TCRdb is unverifiable without DNA. This CDR3 spans 14 amino acids. Germline lookup yields CDR1 SQVTM and CDR2 ANQGSEA. The CDR3 loop reads CSVAGTGSSYEQYF.

The V gene is TRBV5-1, the J gene TRBJ1-1. The V gene's germline CDR1 is SGHRS and CDR2 YFSETQ. This CDR3 spans 14 amino acids. The CDR3 protein is CASRQVPQGTEAFF.

This chain uses TRBV6-5 with TRBJ2-7; as DNA is missing, the TRBD1 call by TCRdb cannot be tested. The CDR3 sequence is 16 residues long. Germline CDR1 is MNHEY and CDR2 is SVGAGI. CDR3 region: CASSSDTPSTPYEQYF.

This chain uses TRBV5-1 with TRBJ1-1; absent DNA, TCRdb's TRBD1 call cannot be checked. Germline V lookup: CDR1 SGHRS, CDR2 YFSETQ. The CDR3 covers 14 residues. The CDR3 loop is CASSFRDEKNEAFF.

The chain is built from TRBV6-4 and TRBJ1-2; TCRdb calls TRBD1, which cannot be checked without DNA. The CDR3 totals 15 residues. CDR1 and CDR2 from the germline V gene are MRHNA and SNTAGT. The CDR3 spells CASSDSNRGIYGYTF.

The chain employs TRBV10-3 and TRBJ2-1; the D call from TCRdb, TRBD1, cannot be confirmed without DNA. Per the germline V gene, CDR1 is ENHRY and CDR2 is SYGVKD. CDR3 length: 14 amino acids. The CDR3 reads CAISATIDSNEQFF.

CDR3: CASSPPRGGEVNTEAFF. The chain is built from TRBV18 and TRBJ1-1; the D call from TCRdb, TRBD1, cannot be confirmed without DNA. CDR1 and CDR2 (germline): KGHSH, LQKENI. The CDR3 runs to 17 residues.

The chain joins TRBV24-1 to TRBJ2-1; TCRdb's assignment of TRBD2 cannot be checked, as there is no DNA. CDR3 length equals 16 residues. The germline CDR1 and CDR2 sequences are KGHDR and SFDVKD. CDR3 protein: CATSDLGERQTDEQFF.

The V call is TRBV28, the J call TRBJ1-5. Germline CDR1 and CDR2: MDHEN and SYDVKM. This CDR3 is built from 16 residues. Here the CDR3 reads CASSSSAGAQGQPQHF.

CDR3 in amino acids: CSASNLGRQTAYEQYF. The V gene is TRBV20-1, the J gene TRBJ2-7; TCRdb returns TRBD1, unconfirmable since there is no DNA. The CDR3 totals 16 residues. Germline V gives CDR1 DFQATT, CDR2 SNEGSKA (reference sequence).

The chain is built from TRBV20-1 and TRBJ2-1; TCRdb selects TRBD1, and the lack of DNA leaves this call unchecked. Germline V gene data show CDR1 as DFQATT and CDR2 as SNEGSKA (reference sequence). The CDR3 has 15 residues. The chain's CDR3 is CSARVGSQNRHEQFF.

The gene calls are TRBV5-1 and TRBJ1-6. This CDR3 is built from 16 residues. CDR1 and CDR2 from the germline V gene are SGHRS and YFSETQ. The CDR3 reads CASSRQGLFYNSPLHF.

The chain uses TRBV28 and TRBJ1-2; TCRdb's assignment of TRBD1 cannot be checked, as there is no DNA. Germline V gene sequence: CDR1 MDHEN, CDR2 SYDVKM. The CDR3 has 15 amino acids. CDR3 sequence: CASSFMGTGSYGYTF.